This entry describes one T cell receptor beta chain. Its antigen is undetermined. The table came from immunoSEQ multiplex PCR; TCRdb's copy has only in-frame clones and leaves some out. The repertoire holds 90,000 to 130,000 clones, around nine tenths seen once, with under 1.5% in the top ten. These data belong to a study of cytomegalovirus exposure and HLA in healthy donors. Study conclusions and caveats: While the bulk of TCR sequences proved rare, some public TCRs turned up in many donors.

The donors were in the roughly 110-subject validation cohort, distinct from the roughly 670-subject first cohort. Losses at the gene ends were 0 bases for V and 5 bases for J; bases not matched to a gene: 13. Per the germline V gene, CDR1 is SGHRS and CDR2 is YFSETQ. The CDR3 covers 18 residues. The TCR sequence derives from a woman in her twenties or thirties in good health and CMV-seropositive. V is TRBV5-1 and J is TRBJ1-5, with 8 positions matching TRBD1. The sequencing sample was made of PBMCs. CDR3 nucleotides: TGCGCCAGCAGCTTGGCCACCCAGGCAGGGGGCTTTGATCAGCCCCAGCATTTT. Protein sequence: CASSLATQAGGFDQPQHF.